The clone carrying this T cell receptor beta chain has only a few counts. As yet, its antigen is unknown. This entry belongs to a study of T-cell reconstitution after alpha-beta-depleted transplantation in children. Germline V CDR1 and CDR2: SGHRS, YFSETQ. V dropped 1 base and J dropped 7 bases, with 8 bases sitting between them. This CDR3 is 12 amino acids long. General study points: As was reported, about two months after transplant, alpha-beta T cells came from several hundred expanded graft clones.

This sample's TCRbeta library carried unique molecular identifier barcodes. Each CDR3 protein is one row after TCRdb ran MiXCR on the PCR reads. The sample carries about 97,000 distinct CDR3 sequences, around 5.9% recorded once. V is TRBV5-1 and J is TRBJ1-2, with D perhaps TRBD1 (6 bases). The TCR comes from a female patient aged 2-9 years who had a stem cell transplant for Fanconi anemia, so the T cells may come from the graft donor. The source was PBMCs, mostly from graft donor cells, collected 60 days after TCRalphabeta/CD19-depleted stem cell transplant. CDR3 protein: CASSLTGFGYTF. The CDR3 DNA is TGCGCCAGCAGCTTGACAGGGTTTGGCTACACCTTC.